A single TCR beta chain is shown here with its context. The record originates from a study of control samples from healthy donors and cancer patients. The germline CDR1 and CDR2 sequences are SGHRS and YFSETQ. This CDR3 contains 16 residues. Trimming took 0 bases from V and 3 from J, leaving 15 bases between them. The protocol was immunoSEQ multiplex PCR, while the TCRdb copy is restricted to in-frame clones and leaves out a portion. The profile shows about 80,000 clones, just under 90% of them singletons. This receptor was taken from a man in his fifties or sixties in good health. The sequenced material came from blood. The V and J genes are TRBV5-1 and TRBJ1-2; D remains unclear. In DNA, the CDR3 is TGCGCCAGCAGCTTGGAGGCAGGCGGGGTGGACTATGGCTACACCTTC. Protein: CASSLEAGGVDYGYTF.